One sample yielded the 3 T cell receptor beta chains listed below, sequenced in a study of regulatory T cells in long-lasting Graves disease. Time point here: persistent/refractory GD, antithyroid drugs over 5 years with positive TRAb. The TCR library was made from RNA extracted from PBMCs. Arm-PCR of CDR3 regions with iRepertoire HTBI primers generated TCR beta libraries. TCRdb re-derived calls from the multiplex PCR reads in MiXCR, one entry per CDR3 protein. The sample includes about 290,000 distinct CDR3 sequences, 22% of them seen just once. The sequences come from peripheral blood mononuclear cells (PBMCs), collected when the disease was refractory, from a patient treated with antithyroid drugs. These receptors came from a female donor with Graves disease.

The chain joins TRBV7-9 to TRBJ1-1; tentatively, D is TRBD1 (5 bases). The CDR3 spans 14 residues. CDR1 is SEHNR, CDR2 FQNEAQ, per germline (reference sequence). V lost 0 bases and J 6 bases, leaving 11 bases between the germline ends. The CDR3 region is CASSLAGVFSEAFF. The CDR3 DNA follows: TGTGCCAGCAGCTTAGCGGGGGTCTTCTCTGAAGCTTTCTTT.

The chain has TRBV29-1 and TRBJ2-2; D is undetermined. The CDR3 runs to 15 residues. CDR1 SQVTM and CDR2 ANQGSEA come from the germline V gene. V lost 5 bases and J 4 bases, leaving 17 bases between the germline ends. The CDR3 DNA follows: TGCAGCGTTCCCTCGGTGGGCAGCTCCACCGGGGAGCTGTTTTTT. This codes for CSVPSVGSSTGELFF.

This rearrangement joins TRBV15 to TRBJ2-1; D is unresolved. The V end was cut by 0 bases, the J end by 2 bases, with 11 bases between. The CDR3 length is 16 residues. CDR1 LNHNV and CDR2 YYDKDF come from the germline V gene (reference sequence). CDR3 bases: TGTGCCACCAGCAGAGAGGCGGACCAAGCCTACAATGAGCAGTTCTTC. It specifies CATSREADQAYNEQFF.